A selection of T cell receptor beta chains follows, all from one sample in a study of T cell responses to AZD1222 COVID-19 vaccine. Repertoires were generated with immunoSEQ multiplex PCR, while TCRdb's copy carries only in-frame clones and drops some. The sample holds some 130,000 clones; over 85% are singletons and the top ten take approximately 6.5%. The specimen comprised peripheral blood, sampled 28 days after the second AZD1222 dose. The receptors derive from an adult who received the AZD1222 COVID-19 vaccine. Both conserved end residues are part of each CDR3. The D gene is left open where the match is weak. Size is omitted from some rows. Given values are once, few, many or a class for expanded clones.

D gene,clone size,J gene,V gene,CDR3 DNA,CDR3 protein
-,-,TRBJ1-2,TRBV9,TGTGCCAGCAGCGTTGATAGTGGACGCTACTATGGCTACACCTTC,CASSVDSGRYYGYTF
TRBD1,once,TRBJ1-6,TRBV19,TGTGCCAGTGGCGGGACAGGGGGCTCACCCCTCCACTTT,CASGGTGGSPLHF
-,-,TRBJ1-3,TRBV24-1,TGTGCCACCAGTGATTTACATTTCTCGGGCTTATATTTT,CATSDLHFSGLYF
-,-,TRBJ1-3,TRBV7-9,TGTGCCAGCAGCTTACGGGGAAGCTCTGGAAACACCATATATTTT,CASSLRGSSGNTIYF
-,-,TRBJ1-6,TRBV29-1,TGCAGCGTCGCAGACAGGTTAAGTGGTTCACCCCTCCACTTT,CSVADRLSGSPLHF
-,-,TRBJ1-5,TRBV6-5,TGTGCCAGCAGTTACTCGGGAGCCTTCAATCAGCCCCAGCATTTT,CASSYSGAFNQPQHF
-,-,TRBJ1-3,TRBV19,TGTGCCAGTAGTATATCCGACAGCTCTGGAAACACCATATATTTT,CASSISDSSGNTIYF
TRBD1,-,TRBJ2-7,TRBV10-3,TGTGCCATACGACCGGGACAGACCTTCTACGAGCAGTACTTC,CAIRPGQTFYEQYF
TRBD2,-,TRBJ2-3,TRBV10-3,TGTGCCATCAGTGACGGGACTAGCCAGGCAGATACGCAGTATTTT,CAISDGTSQADTQYF
-,-,TRBJ1-3,TRBV5-6,TGTGCCAGCAGCTTGGGTGGCAGCTCTGGAAACACCATATATTTT,CASSLGGSSGNTIYF
-,medium-sized,TRBJ2-3,TRBV4-1,TGCGCCAGCAGCCTGGCGGGCGGAAGGACAGCCACAGATACGCAGTATTTT,CASSLAGGRTATDTQYF
-,-,TRBJ2-7,TRBV5-4,TGTGCCAGCAGCTTGGGCGGCTCGGTGAGCTCCTACGAGCAGTACTTC,CASSLGGSVSSYEQYF
TRBD1,-,TRBJ2-3,TRBV5-1,TGCGCCAGCAGCTTGGCCCTCGGACAGGGGGCTGGAGATACGCAGTATTTT,CASSLALGQGAGDTQYF